This T cell receptor beta chain was obtained from a study of beta chain features in type 1 diabetes. Study observations and caveats: Sequencing the cDNA could make cells with high TCR expression show up more than they should. Any PCR bias toward short templates would affect both groups alike.

Expressed TCRB transcripts were sequenced, since all the RNA that had been isolated was reverse transcribed. Clones were sequenced by immunoSEQ multiplex PCR, and TCRdb holds only the in-frame ones, with some missing. Of fewer than 400,000 clones listed, 8% were seen once; the top ten hold around 0.44%. There are many counts of this clone. Its matching antigen is unknown. Looked up from germline, CDR1 is KGHSH and CDR2 is LQKENI. V lost 2 bases, J lost 5 bases, and 18 bases lay in between. This CDR3 has 16 amino acids. The sequence derives from a woman younger than 35 in good health. Sequenced sample: central memory CD4+ T cells from blood. The chain uses TRBV18 and TRBJ1-1, with D unresolved. CDR3 DNA: TGTGCCAGCTCACCAAGGGCGGATCCAGCTTGGACTGAAGCTTTCTTT. Its translation: CASSPRADPAWTEAFF. Full variable domain (outside the CDR3, taken from reference TRBV18 and TRBJ1-1): NAGVMQNPRHLVRRRGQEARLRCSPMKGHSHVYWYRQLPEEGLKFMVYLQKENIIDESGMPKERFSAEFPKEGPSILRIQQVVRGDSAAYFCASSPRADPAWTEAFFGQGTRLTVV.